This T cell receptor beta chain was sequenced for a study of cytomegalovirus exposure and HLA in healthy donors. Study summary: Out of 150 million to 200 million T cells, an earlier analysis found over 100 million unique TCR beta sequences in total.

The V gene lost 4 bases and the J gene lost 5 bases, with 15 bases spanning the gap. This CDR3 has 14 residues. Germline V gene lookup returns CDR1 SGHDT and CDR2 YYEEEE. This clone was seen only once. The primer mix had 60 Vbeta and 13 Jbeta primers. TCRdb keeps only in-frame clones here, not all; method: immunoSEQ multiplex PCR. The sample includes around 140,000 clones, about three quarters of them seen just once. The gene calls are TRBV5-6 and TRBJ1-2; D may be TRBD1 (5 bases). This clonotype was sampled from a man aged 40-49 years in good health and CMV-seropositive. The specimen was PBMCs. This CDR3 reads CASSPSRDFYGYTF. CDR3 bases: TGTGCCAGCAGCCCATCAAGGGACTTTTATGGCTACACCTTC.